This TCR beta chain appears in the sequencing data of a study of blood T cells in healthy people across ages. Notes on the study in general: Long-lived and aged donors differed, with more naive CD4+ cells and higher diversity in the long-lived.

Comment on this clonotype: Antigen: not known.

With a J-beta primer mix and a sample-barcoded 5' primer, a second PCR ran roughly 6 to 11 cycles. Each of the cDNA molecules was tagged by a template-switch adaptor with 12 random nucleotides. TCRdb fed the 5' RACE reads into MiXCR, producing one record per CDR3 protein. The sample yields some 890,000 distinct CDR3 sequences, about 28% seen once. CDR3 length: 15 amino acids. Germline V CDR1 and CDR2: LNHNV, YYDKDF (reference sequence). Trimming cost V 2 bases and J 9 bases, with 19 bases left between them. These data also featured in a second study, about T cells of mothers and their children.

The sample was blood. The source of this sequence is a woman between 40 and 55 years old in good health. The chain carries TRBV15 and TRBJ1-1; D possibly corresponds to TRBD1 (5 bases). The CDR3 nucleotides are TGTGCCACCAGCAGACCCCAGATGGAGGGGCTTAAAGCTTTCTTT. As protein: CATSRPQMEGLKAFF.